Included here is one T cell receptor (beta chain) sequence, with context. There is no known antigen for this receptor. No quality values exist for individual bases; no much larger clone is one base distant. The cohort comprised more than 550 healthy bone marrow donors. Cohort members were all nominally healthy when sampled, although unrecorded immune exposures were likely present. The donor tested CMV seronegative, placing the donor among the roughly 340 seronegative members of the cohort. Every donor gave a peripheral blood sample, and the peripheral blood mononuclear cells from that sample were used for TCR beta sequencing. The Qiagen DNeasy Blood Extraction Kit was used to extract genomic DNA from the blood cell samples. Library preparation employed the immunoSEQ multiplex PCR assay. A mixture of 60 forward primers for TCR Vbeta segments and 13 reverse primers for TCR Jbeta segments was used in the multiplex PCR. The CDR3 region of rearranged TCR beta genes was amplified from genomic DNA with a multiplex PCR assay. On the Illumina HiSeq System, the amplified TCR beta libraries were sequenced as 87-base-pair reads. The paper's processing steps were these. Across the roughly 670 repertoires, a later analysis counted some 80 million unique TCR beta chains, approximately 12 million of which were shared by at least two donors. Raw reads were error-corrected and collapsed into unique sequences with a nearest-neighbor algorithm that merged closely related sequences to remove PCR and sequencing errors. To assign V, D and J gene segments, CDR3 sequences were aligned to IMGT reference sequences. For a sequence to be retained, a match of at least six nucleotides to both a V gene segment and a J gene segment was required. Rearrangements were called productive when the CDR3 lacked stop codons and stayed in frame with V and J; all others were non-productive. CDR3 was defined according to IMGT convention as the region running from the second conserved V-encoded cysteine to the conserved J-encoded phenylalanine. Sequences without an unambiguous match to a single V gene segment were excluded from the earlier analysis of 587 of the donors. In an earlier analysis of 587 of the donors, a V segment was called functional when productive rearrangements were above 56.7%, and segregating when the standard deviation between donors exceeded 5%. A statistical classification framework was built for diagnosing cytomegalovirus status from the catalog of TCR beta chain sequences. V and J gene assignment, in a later analysis, came from comparing TCR nucleotide sequences with IMGT/GENE-DB human TR gene sequences. In a later analysis, CDR3 sequences and most-parsimonious VDJ recombination scenarios were assigned using the TCRdist pipeline. A later analysis defined each TCR beta chain by its CDR3 amino acid sequence plus V-gene family, and excluded reads lacking a unique V-gene family. A later analysis removed roughly 590 highly shared, low-generation-probability nucleotide sequences to deal with suspected cross-contamination and a sequencing artifact. In a later analysis, a clonal expansion index for each public chain was calculated from normalized within-repertoire ranks of inferred template counts. A later analysis computed generation probabilities with a VDJ recombination model fitted to out-of-frame rearrangements, and checked the results against IGoR. A later analysis scored TCR-TCR, TCR-HLA and TCR-CMV co-occurrence with hypergeometric tests, applying a repertoire-size bias correction to TCR pairs. In a later analysis, false discovery rates were estimated by permuting HLA or CMV assignments 20 times. In a later analysis, co-occurring TCRs were grouped using DBSCAN, with TCRdist sequence similarity added in when clustering inside HLA-allele-positive subsets. Repertoires with fewer than 30,000 or more than 120,000 public chains, plus five repertoires with anomalous nucleotide sharing, were excluded from co-occurrence clustering. The source is immuneACCESS, and TCRdb retained only in-frame sequences with V and J called. Part of the clones is not carried over; for the studies checked, unresolved V genes explain less than half of this, and the remainder is unexplained. The DNA was the basis for D and trimming; V, J and clone size are from that table. This sample has approximately 100,000 clones in its table, and roughly four fifths of those were observed once. Of the sample, more than 1.5% falls within the top ten clones.

These data come from a study of cytomegalovirus exposure and HLA in healthy donors (dated by TCRdb to 2016 to 2017). Turning to the overall study: In an earlier analysis of roughly 500 of the donors, 276 Gb of sequence data and 100 million or so unique TCR beta sequences from about 190 million T cells were reported. An early release covering about 600 HLA-typed donors comprised roughly 300 gigabases of sequencing data and 65 million to 100 million unique TCR sequences. Among the roughly 410 genotyped donors, around 81% belonged to the genetic ancestry cluster associated with self-reported Caucasian donors. The study aimed to test whether cataloging public T cell receptors could reveal signatures of past pathogen exposure. The study used immunosequencing to profile the T cell repertoires of about 670 subjects and linked those repertoires to cytomegalovirus serostatus. Besides the first cohort of 666 subjects, a separate validation cohort made up of 120 or so different subjects was used. The study combined high-throughput TCR immunosequencing, statistical association of individual TCRs with disease status, and machine learning to predict cytomegalovirus infection status. A later analysis re-analyzed previously published TCR beta repertoires from about 730 donors and added high-resolution HLA genotyping to study TCR occurrence patterns. Rather than using new phenotypic data, the later analysis identified candidate immune exposures from TCR beta sequences and from how often those sequences occurred across donors. To decide whether each TCR beta V gene segment behaved as functional or pseudogenic, an earlier analysis of 587 of the donors relied on high-throughput TCR beta sequencing. Alongside the repertoire data, information on donor age, sex, ethnicity and CMV serostatus was compiled. A later genetic analysis used genome-wide SNP genotypes for about 65% of the roughly 670 donors, treating that subset as a discovery cohort. Every repertoire in the discovery cohort had been generated on one and the same sequencing platform. HLA typing included class I and class II loci at four-digit resolution. The number of donors typed differed by locus, with about 620-630 for A, B, C, DRB1 and DQB1, 522 for DQA1, about 610 for DPA1, and approximately 470 for DPB1. A few DR-DQ haplotypes were treated as single units for association and clustering because of strong linkage in the cohort. On average, 235,054 unique TCR beta nucleotide sequences were sequenced per donor among fewer than 500 genotyped donors of the cohort, with 15% to 20% of those sequences being non-productive.

Points the paper makes about the study in general: Because HLA typing was unavailable for some donors at each locus, only the typed subset was used in association tests. An earlier analysis of approximately 500 of the donors showed that most TCR beta V segments appeared in productive rearrangements either about 87% or about 30% of the time, which broadly matched IMGT annotations. In a later analysis, HLA-associated TCR beta chains were found to be more clonally expanded and to have lower generation probabilities than equally common non-associated chains. In vitro tests confirmed that a few of the cytomegalovirus-associated TCR beta chains recognize cytomegalovirus antigens. A total of about 180 TCR beta chains were listed by the study as associated with cytomegalovirus. In a later genetic analysis, fewer N-insertions in productive TCRs were reported among donors in an Asian-associated ancestry cluster than the roughly 710-donor mean. V-gene and J-gene trimming of TCR beta chains was associated with a missense DCLRE1C variant in a later genetic analysis, and the association was replicated in an independent cohort. A cluster of highly shared sequence variants was judged likely to represent a technical artifact of the sequencing pipeline. This cohort had only TCR beta chains sequenced, and the lack of alpha or paired-chain data limited which features could be detected. Correlated functional status among segregating V segments might be attributable to linkage disequilibrium, but an unknown experimental factor could not be ruled out. In a later analysis, most CMV-associated TCR beta chains were found to appear HLA-restricted, with HLA associations seemingly driven largely by CMV exposure. Sequencing depth was assumed to be roughly uniform across donors in the presence/absence analyses, though that assumption may not hold. Because counts were too low, more than 15 rarely observed V segments, including chromosome 9 orphons, were excluded from the earlier analysis of under 650 of the donors. A later analysis reported that several top co-occurrence clusters appeared linked to parvovirus B19, influenza, CMV and Epstein-Barr virus. The only immune exposure information available for the cohort was CMV serostatus. The authors suggested that the approach could potentially be generalized to other disease states and immunological phenotypes. A further reported finding was that TCR beta sequences accurately predicted the HLA-A and HLA-B alleles for most subjects in the first cohort. In a later analysis, TCR association rates were found to vary across HLA loci, with the most associated TCRs seen for DRB1 alleles and the fewest for HLA-C alleles. Specific HLA alleles were associated with 15,000 to 20,000 TCR beta sequences at a false discovery rate of 0.05 in a later analysis. Across donors, most TCR sequences were observed very rarely, whereas some public TCRs were present in many individuals. In both the original and validation cohorts, the classifier was reported to diagnose cytomegalovirus status with high specificity and sensitivity. When HLA alleles, especially DR and DQ, strongly co-occurred, TCR associations were difficult to assign to individual alleles.

This TCR was recovered from a man aged 45-65 years in good health and CMV-seronegative. Sequenced sample: PBMCs.

This receptor carries the CDR3 CASSPSGTGNTIYF. The DNA sequence is as follows: TGTGCCAGCTCACCATCGGGGACTGGAAACACCATATATTTT. The V and J segments used are TRBV18 and TRBJ1-3, with no confidently assigned D gene. Trimming removed 2 bases from V and 2 bases from J, leaving 7 bases between the germline ends. CDR1 and CDR2 are read off the germline V gene as KGHSH and LQKENI. The CDR3 spans 14 residues, from the cysteine through the phenylalanine. CDR3 DNA only is kept here, 42 bases in frame from base 1.